This note documents a single T cell receptor (beta chain) sequence. Its antigen is as yet unknown. The data derive from a study of cytomegalovirus exposure and HLA in healthy donors. The study, taken as a whole, reports: The dataset shows that most TCR sequences were rare, while some public TCRs occurred in many donors. TCR association rates varied by HLA locus in a later analysis, with DRB1 highest and HLA-C lowest.

The PCR was carried out with 60 Vbeta primers and 13 Jbeta primers. The assay was immunoSEQ multiplex PCR, and TCRdb's table has in-frame clones only and misses some. The repertoire has 100,000 to 150,000 clones, 80% of them found once; the top ten carry 1%. This receptor was taken from a man aged 40-49 years in good health and CMV-seronegative. Material: PBMCs.

This CDR3 is CASSLSTGGGGELFF. For the CDR3, the DNA is TGTGCCAGCAGTTTGTCAACAGGGGGTGGCGGGGAGCTGTTTTTT. The gene calls are TRBV27 and TRBJ2-2; 8 positions agree with TRBD1. This CDR3 spans 15 amino acids. Germline lookup yields CDR1 MNHEY and CDR2 SMNVEV (reference sequence). Trimming removed 3 bases from V and 7 bases from J; junction bases left unmatched: 7.